A selection of T cell receptor beta chains follows, all from one sample in a study of shared clonotypes between healthy human individuals. Sequencing used immunoSEQ multiplex PCR; TCRdb keeps in-frame clones, though not all of them. Counted here are approximately 1.5 million clones, about 98% occurring once; the ten biggest clones make up 0.4% to 0.45%. Sequencing was performed on naive CD4+ T cells sorted from blood. The receptors were sampled from a young man in good health. The CDR3 runs from the conserved cysteine through the conserved F or W.

>TRBJ2-2|TRBV2
CASMGVVTGELFF
>TRBJ2-1|TRBV11-3
CASSLSLAGYNEQFF
>TRBJ1-2|TRBV7-2
CASSLGGEKPYGYTF
>TRBJ1-1|TRBV6-5
CAISDGRNTEAFF
>TRBJ2-3|TRBV9
CASSSKAVTDTQYF
>TRBJ1-2|TRBV28
CASSLAGSWNYGYTF
>TRBJ2-1|TRBV2
CASSSRTGGFYNEQFF
>TRBJ2-7|TRBV5-1
CASSLDGTYYEQYF
>TRBJ1-1|TRBV19
CASSIWTEAFF
>TRBJ2-1|TRBV29-1
CSSRQGLTINEQFF
>TRBJ1-4|TRBV5-6
CASRRRRGYNEKLFF
>TRBJ2-1|TRBV6-4
CASSDFIAGGPQFF
>TRBJ2-7|TRBV7-2
CASSTGLGTYEQYF
>TRBJ2-4|TRBV4-1
CASSSVLLAKNIQYF
>TRBJ1-5|TRBV5-1
CASSLTGEEPQHF
>TRBJ2-7|TRBV9
CASSVSPGHSSSYEQYF
>TRBJ2-2|TRBV21-1
CASSPGTSGTGELFF
>TRBJ2-5|TRBV9
CASKGQAGETQYF
>TRBJ1-2|TRBV5-1
CASSTGQGRDYTF
>TRBJ2-7|TRBV5-4
CASRPESGRNSYEQYF
>TRBJ2-7|TRBV28
CASSTSGQGTYEQYF
>TRBJ2-1|TRBV5-1
CASSLEVAGSYNEQFF
>TRBJ2-5|TRBV4-2
CASSQAGEETQYF
>TRBJ2-4|TRBV6-4
CASSVGKNIQYF
>TRBJ1-2|TRBV9
CASSEKQGSYGYTF
>TRBJ2-2|TRBV5-1
CASSPLAVNTGELFF
>TRBJ2-1|TRBV7-3
CASSLLIGASNEQFF
>TRBJ2-5|TRBV2
CASSEPAGWDETQYF
>TRBJ2-7|TRBV28
CASRSGLPYEQYF
>TRBJ2-1|TRBV4-1
CASSQVGRGYNEQFF
>TRBJ1-5|TRBV19
CASTFQGSNQPQHF
>TRBJ1-2|TRBV25-1
CASTPSRGATGGYTF
>TRBJ2-3|TRBV19
CASKMGAASTDTQYF
>TRBJ2-7|TRBV7-3
CASSKQGGSYEQYF
>TRBJ2-3|TRBV18
CASSPREASTDTQYF
>TRBJ2-7|TRBV21-1
CASSKASIPEFYEQYF
>TRBJ2-4|TRBV10-1
CASSGRPRWAKNIQYF
>TRBJ2-2|TRBV5-1
CASSLAVLAGVVGELFF
>TRBJ2-3|TRBV5-6
CASSWDRVADTQYF
>TRBJ2-7|TRBV6-6
CASSQGGGGYEQYF
>TRBJ2-1|TRBV27
CASNKRTRVNYNEQFF
>TRBJ2-2|TRBV30
CAWGQGITGELFF